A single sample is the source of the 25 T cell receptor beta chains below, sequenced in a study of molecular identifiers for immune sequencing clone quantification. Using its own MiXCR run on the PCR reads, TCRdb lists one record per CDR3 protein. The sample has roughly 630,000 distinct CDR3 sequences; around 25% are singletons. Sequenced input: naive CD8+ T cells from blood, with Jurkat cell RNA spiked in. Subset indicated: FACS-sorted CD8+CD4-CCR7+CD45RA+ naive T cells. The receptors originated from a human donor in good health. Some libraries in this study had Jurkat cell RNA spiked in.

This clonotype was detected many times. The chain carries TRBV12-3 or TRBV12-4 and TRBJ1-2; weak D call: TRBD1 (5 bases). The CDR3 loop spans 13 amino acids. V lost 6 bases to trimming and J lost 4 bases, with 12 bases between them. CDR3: CASSSDRGYGYTF. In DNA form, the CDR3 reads TGTGCCAGCAGCTCAGACAGAGGCTATGGCTACACCTTC.

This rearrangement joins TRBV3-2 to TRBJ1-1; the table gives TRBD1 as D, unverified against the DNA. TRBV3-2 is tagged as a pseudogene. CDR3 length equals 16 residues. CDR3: CASSHMGQGSNTEAFF. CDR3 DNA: TGTGCCAGCAGCCACATGGGACAGGGGAGTAATACTGAAGCTTTCTTT.

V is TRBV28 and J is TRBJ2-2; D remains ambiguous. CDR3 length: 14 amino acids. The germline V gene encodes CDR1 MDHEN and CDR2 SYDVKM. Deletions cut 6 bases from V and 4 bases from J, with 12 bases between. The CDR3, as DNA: TGTGCCAGCAGACCTGGACGGTTCACCGGGGAGCTGTTTTTT. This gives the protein CASRPGRFTGELFF.

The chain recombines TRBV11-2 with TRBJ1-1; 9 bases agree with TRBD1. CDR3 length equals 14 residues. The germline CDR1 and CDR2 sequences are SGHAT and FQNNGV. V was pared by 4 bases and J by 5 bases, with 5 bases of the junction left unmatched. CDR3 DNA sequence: TGTGCCAGCAGCTCCGGGACAGGGACGACTGAAGCTTTCTTT. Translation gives CASSSGTGTTEAFF.

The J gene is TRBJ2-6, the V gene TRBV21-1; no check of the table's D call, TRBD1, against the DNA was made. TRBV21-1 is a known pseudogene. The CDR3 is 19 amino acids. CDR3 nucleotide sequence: TGTGCCAGCAGCAAGGGGTTGGGGGACACATACTCTGGGGCCAACGTCCTGACTTTC. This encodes CASSKGLGDTYSGANVLTF.

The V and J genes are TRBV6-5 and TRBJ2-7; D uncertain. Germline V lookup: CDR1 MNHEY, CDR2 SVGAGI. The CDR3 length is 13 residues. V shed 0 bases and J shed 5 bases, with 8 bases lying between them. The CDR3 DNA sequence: TGTGCCAGCAGTTACTCTTATAGAAACGAGCAGTACTTC. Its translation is CASSYSYRNEQYF.

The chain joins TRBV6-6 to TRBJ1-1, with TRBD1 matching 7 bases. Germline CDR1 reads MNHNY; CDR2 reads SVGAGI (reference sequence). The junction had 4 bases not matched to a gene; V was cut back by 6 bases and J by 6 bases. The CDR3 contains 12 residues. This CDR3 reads CASRQTGSEAFF. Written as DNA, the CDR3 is TGTGCCAGCAGGCAGACAGGGTCTGAAGCTTTCTTT.

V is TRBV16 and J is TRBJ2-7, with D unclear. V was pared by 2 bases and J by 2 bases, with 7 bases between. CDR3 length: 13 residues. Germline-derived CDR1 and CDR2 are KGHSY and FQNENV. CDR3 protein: CASSQRVTYEQYF. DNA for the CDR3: TGTGCCAGCAGCCAAAGGGTCACCTACGAGCAGTACTTC.

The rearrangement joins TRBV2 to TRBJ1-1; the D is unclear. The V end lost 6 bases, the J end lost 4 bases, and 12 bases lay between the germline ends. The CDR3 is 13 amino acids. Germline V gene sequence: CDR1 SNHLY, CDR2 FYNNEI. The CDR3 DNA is TGTGCCAGCAGCGCCGGGAGAGGCACTGAAGCTTTCTTT. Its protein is CASSAGRGTEAFF. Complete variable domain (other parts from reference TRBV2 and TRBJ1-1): EPEVTQTPSHQVTQMGQEVILRCVPISNHLYFYWYRQILGQKVEFLVSFYNNEISEKSEIFDDQFSVERPDGSNFTLKIRSTKLEDSAMYFCASSAGRGTEAFFGQGTRLTVV.

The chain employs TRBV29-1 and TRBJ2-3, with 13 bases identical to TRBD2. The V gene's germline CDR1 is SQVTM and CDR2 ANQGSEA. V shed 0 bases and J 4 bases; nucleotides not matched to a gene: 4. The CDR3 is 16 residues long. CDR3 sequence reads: CSVEDTSGGAPDTQYF. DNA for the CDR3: TGCAGCGTTGAAGATACTAGCGGGGGGGCCCCAGATACGCAGTATTTT.

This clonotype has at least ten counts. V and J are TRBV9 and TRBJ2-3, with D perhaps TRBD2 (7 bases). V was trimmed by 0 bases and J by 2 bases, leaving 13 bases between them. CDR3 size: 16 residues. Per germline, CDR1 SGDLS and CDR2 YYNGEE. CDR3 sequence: CASSVEGGLDTDTQYF. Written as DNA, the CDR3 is TGTGCCAGCAGCGTAGAGGGGGGGCTTGACACAGATACGCAGTATTTT.

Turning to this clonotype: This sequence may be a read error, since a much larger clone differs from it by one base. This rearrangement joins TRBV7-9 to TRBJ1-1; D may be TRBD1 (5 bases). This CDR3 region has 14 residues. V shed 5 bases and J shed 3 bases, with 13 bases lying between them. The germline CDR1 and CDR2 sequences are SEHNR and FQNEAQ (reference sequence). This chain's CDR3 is CASSRDSMDTEAFF. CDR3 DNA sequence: TGTGCCAGCAGCCGAGACAGCATGGACACTGAAGCTTTCTTT.

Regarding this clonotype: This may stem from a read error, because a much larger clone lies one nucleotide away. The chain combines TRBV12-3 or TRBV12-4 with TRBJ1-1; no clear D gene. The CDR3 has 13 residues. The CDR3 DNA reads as TGTGCCAGCGGTTTAGCGGGGTGGACTGAAGCTTTCTTT. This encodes CASGLAGWTEAFF.

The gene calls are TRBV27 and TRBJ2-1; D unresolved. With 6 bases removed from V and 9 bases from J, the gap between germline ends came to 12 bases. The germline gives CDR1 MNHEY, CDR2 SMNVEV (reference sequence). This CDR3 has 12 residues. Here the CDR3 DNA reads TGTGCCAGCAGATCTTTCGGCGGTGAGCAGTTCTTC. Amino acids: CASRSFGGEQFF.

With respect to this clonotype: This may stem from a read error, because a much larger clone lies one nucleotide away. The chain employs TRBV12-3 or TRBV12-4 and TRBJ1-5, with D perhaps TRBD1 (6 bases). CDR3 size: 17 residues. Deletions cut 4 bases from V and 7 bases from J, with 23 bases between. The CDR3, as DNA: TGTGCCAGCAGTTCAATGGACAGCTCGTCGGCGATGCAGCCCCAGCATTTT. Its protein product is CASSSMDSSSAMQPQHF.

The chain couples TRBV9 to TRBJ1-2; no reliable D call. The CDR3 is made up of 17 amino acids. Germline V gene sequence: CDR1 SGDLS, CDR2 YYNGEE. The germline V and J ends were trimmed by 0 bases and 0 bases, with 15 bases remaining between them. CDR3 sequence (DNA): TGTGCCAGCAGCGTAGGTCTTACACGGGAAGCTAACTATGGCTACACCTTC. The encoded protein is CASSVGLTREANYGYTF.

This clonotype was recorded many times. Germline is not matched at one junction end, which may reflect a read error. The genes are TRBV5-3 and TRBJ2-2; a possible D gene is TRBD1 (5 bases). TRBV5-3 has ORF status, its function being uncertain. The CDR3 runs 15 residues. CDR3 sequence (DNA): TGTGCCAGCAGCTTGGACAACCTGAACACCGGGGAGCTGTTTTTT. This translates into CASSLDNLNTGELFF.

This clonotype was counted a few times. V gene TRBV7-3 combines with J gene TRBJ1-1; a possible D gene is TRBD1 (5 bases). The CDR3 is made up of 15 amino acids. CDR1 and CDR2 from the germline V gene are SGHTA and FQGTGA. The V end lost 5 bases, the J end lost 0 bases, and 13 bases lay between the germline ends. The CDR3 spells CASSATGTMNTEAFF. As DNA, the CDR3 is TGTGCCAGCAGCGCCACAGGTACAATGAACACTGAAGCTTTCTTT.

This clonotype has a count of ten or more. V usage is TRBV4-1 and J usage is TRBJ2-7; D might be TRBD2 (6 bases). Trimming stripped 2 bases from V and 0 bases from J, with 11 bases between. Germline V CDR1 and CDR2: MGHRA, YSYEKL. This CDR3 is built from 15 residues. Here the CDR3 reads CASSQLAPGSYEQYF. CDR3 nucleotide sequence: TGCGCCAGCAGCCAACTAGCGCCCGGCTCCTACGAGCAGTACTTC.

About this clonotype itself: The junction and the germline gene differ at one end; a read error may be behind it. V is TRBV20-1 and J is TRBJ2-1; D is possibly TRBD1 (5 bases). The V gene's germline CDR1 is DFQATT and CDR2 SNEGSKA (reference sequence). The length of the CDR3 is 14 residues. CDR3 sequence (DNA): TGCAGTGCTAGAGTTCAGGGCCGGAACGATGAGCGGTTCTTC. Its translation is CSARVQGRNDERFF.

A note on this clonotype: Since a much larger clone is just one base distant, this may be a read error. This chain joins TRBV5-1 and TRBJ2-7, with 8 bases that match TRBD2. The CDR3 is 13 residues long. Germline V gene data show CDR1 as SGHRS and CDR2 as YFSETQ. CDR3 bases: TGCGCCGGCAGCCTGACTAGCGCGTACGAGCAGTACTTC. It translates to CAGSLTSAYEQYF. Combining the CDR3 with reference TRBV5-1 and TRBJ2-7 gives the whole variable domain KAGVTQTPRYLIKTRGQQVTLSCSPISGHRSVSWYQQTPGQGLQFLFEYFSETQRNKGNFPGRFSGRQFSNSRSEMNVSTLELGDSALYLCAGSLTSAYEQYFGPGTRLTVT.

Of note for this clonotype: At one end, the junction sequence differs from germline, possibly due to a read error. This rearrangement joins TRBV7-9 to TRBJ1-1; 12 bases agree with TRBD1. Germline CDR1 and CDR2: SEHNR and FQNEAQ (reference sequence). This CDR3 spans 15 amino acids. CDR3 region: CASSPRDRGPTGAFF. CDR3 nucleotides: TGTGCCAGCAGCCCACGGGACAGGGGGCCCACTGGAGCTTTCTTT.

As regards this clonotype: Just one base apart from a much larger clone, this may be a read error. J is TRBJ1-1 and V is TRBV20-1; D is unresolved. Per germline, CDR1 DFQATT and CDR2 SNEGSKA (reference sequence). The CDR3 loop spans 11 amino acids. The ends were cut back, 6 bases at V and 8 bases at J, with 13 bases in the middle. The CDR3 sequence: CSATDLREAFF. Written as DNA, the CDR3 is TGCAGTGCCACCGATCTCAGAGAAGCTTTCTTT.

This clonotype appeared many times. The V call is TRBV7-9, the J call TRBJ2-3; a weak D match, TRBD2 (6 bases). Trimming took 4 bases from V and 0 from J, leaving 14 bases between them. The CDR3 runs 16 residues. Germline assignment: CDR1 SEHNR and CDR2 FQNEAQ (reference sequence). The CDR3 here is CASSSKLGGSTDTQYF. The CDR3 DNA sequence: TGTGCCAGCAGCTCGAAACTGGGGGGAAGCACAGATACGCAGTATTTT.

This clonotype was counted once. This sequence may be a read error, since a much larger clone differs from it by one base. CDR3 sequence reads: CASSEMLLAGCTDTQYF. The DNA of the CDR3 is TGTGCCAGCAGTGAGATGTTGTTAGCGGGTTGCACAGATACGCAGTATTTT. This chain links TRBV2 with TRBJ2-3, with 7 bases fitting TRBD2. The CDR3 covers 17 residues. Germline V gives CDR1 SNHLY, CDR2 FYNNEI. V lost 3 bases and J lost 1; bases outside the gene matches: 10.